The 18 T cell receptor beta chains reported below all come from one sample, sequenced in a study of blood T cell repertoires in COVID-19. The data were produced by immunoSEQ multiplex PCR, yet TCRdb's version contains in-frame clones alone and is incomplete. The table records about 73,000 clones, just over 90% of them present only once. Material: peripheral blood. The origin of the receptors is a woman younger than 30 with acute or convalescent COVID-19.

V gene TRBV19 combines with J gene TRBJ1-1, with 7 bases identical to TRBD1. V lost 6 bases and J lost 3; bases outside the gene matches: 10. This CDR3 is built from 15 residues. Germline CDR1 is LNHDA and CDR2 is SQIVND (reference sequence). CDR3 amino acids: CASRGAGTAYTEAFF. DNA for the CDR3: TGTGCCAGTAGAGGTGCCGGGACAGCCTACACTGAAGCTTTCTTT. The whole variable domain, remainder taken from reference TRBV19 and TRBJ1-1, is DGGITQSPKYLFRKEGQNVTLSCEQNLNHDAMYWYRQDPGQGLRLIYYSQIVNDFQKGDIAEGYSVSREKKESFPLTVTSAQKNPTAFYLCASRGAGTAYTEAFFGQGTRLTVV.

The DNA of the CDR3 is TGTGCCAGTAGTGCGAGGACTAGCGGGAGTCCCTCGAGGGGGGAGCTGTTTTTT. It encodes CASSARTSGSPSRGELFF. The chain combines TRBV19 with TRBJ2-2; TRBD2 matches at 13 bases. V lost 5 bases to trimming and J lost 8 bases; unmatched junction nucleotides: 14. CDR3 length: 18 amino acids. The germline V gene has CDR1 LNHDA and CDR2 SQIVND (reference sequence).

V is TRBV5-1 and J is TRBJ1-2; D is possibly TRBD1 (6 bases). There are 13 residues in the CDR3. V was trimmed by 0 bases and J by 8 bases, leaving 11 bases between them. Germline V gene lookup returns CDR1 SGHRS and CDR2 YFSETQ. In nucleotides, the CDR3 is TGCGCCAGCAGCTTGGAGCAGGGGACGGGCTACACCTTC. This encodes CASSLEQGTGYTF.

This chain links TRBV7-9 with TRBJ2-5; D is ambiguous. The germline CDR1 and CDR2 sequences are SEHNR and FQNEAQ (reference sequence). With 5 bases removed from V and 3 bases from J, the gap between germline ends came to 10 bases. CDR3 size: 13 residues. CDR3 in DNA: TGTGCCAGCAGCGATGATACAAAAGAGACCCAGTACTTC. Translated: CASSDDTKETQYF. Full variable domain (rest looked up from reference TRBV7-9 and TRBJ2-5): DTGVSQNPRHKITKRGQNVTFRCDPISEHNRLYWYRQTLGQGPEFLTYFQNEAQLEKSRLLSDRFSAERPKGSFSTLEIQRTEQGDSAMYLCASSDDTKETQYFGPGTRLLVL.

The table lists this clone with a count of one. The rearrangement links TRBV20-1 to TRBJ1-1, with TRBD1 matching over 7 bases. CDR1 and CDR2 (germline): DFQATT, SNEGSKA (reference sequence). J lost 7 bases, V lost 6 bases, and 5 bases had no gene match. There are 11 residues in the CDR3. CDR3 DNA sequence: TGCAGTGCGCCAGGGGACAGTGAAGCTTTCTTT. Encoded protein: CSAPGDSEAFF.

The chain combines TRBV12-3 or TRBV12-4 with TRBJ1-3; D gene ambiguous. Trimming left V 7 bases short and J 6 bases short, with 10 bases between. The CDR3 loop spans 12 amino acids. This CDR3 reads CASTNIENTIYF. The CDR3 nucleotides are TGTGCCAGCACCAACATCGAAAACACCATATATTTT.

This clone occurred a few times. This sequence joins TRBV5-5 and TRBJ1-1; D is uncertain. The CDR3 length is 14 residues. Germline assignment: CDR1 SGHKS and CDR2 YYEKEE (reference sequence). The ends were cut back, 3 bases at V and 0 bases at J, with 9 bases in the middle. CDR3 sequence: CASSSPPVNTEAFF. DNA of the CDR3: TGTGCCAGCAGCTCTCCCCCCGTGAACACTGAAGCTTTCTTT.

The rearrangement joins TRBV5-5 to TRBJ2-5; TRBD2 might be the D (5 bases). The CDR3 consists of 17 residues. Trimming took 4 bases from V and 1 from J, leaving 20 bases between them. CDR1 SGHKS and CDR2 YYEKEE come from the germline V gene (reference sequence). The CDR3 is CASSRIGSRALQETQYF. CDR3 sequence (DNA): TGTGCCAGCAGCCGAATTGGGAGTAGGGCCCTCCAAGAGACCCAGTACTTC.

The chain has TRBV6-6 and TRBJ1-2; 9 bases match TRBD1. The germline V gene encodes CDR1 MNHNY and CDR2 SVGAGI (reference sequence). The CDR3 is 14 amino acids. V lost 0 bases and J lost 10; bases outside the gene matches: 6. CDR3 nucleotides: TGTGCCAGCAGTTACTCTCCCGGACAGGGGCTCTACACCTTC. Protein sequence: CASSYSPGQGLYTF.

The chain links TRBV7-9 to TRBJ1-1; TRBD1 might be the D (6 bases). This CDR3 has 18 residues. Trimming pared 5 bases from V and 7 bases from J, leaving 29 bases between. Looked up from germline, CDR1 is SEHNR and CDR2 is FQNEAQ (reference sequence). The CDR3 loop is CASSPQGLFDRPEFEAFF. CDR3 in DNA: TGTGCCAGCAGCCCTCAGGGGTTATTTGACAGGCCGGAGTTTGAAGCTTTCTTT.

The chain joins TRBV30 to TRBJ2-5; the match to TRBD1 covers 7 bases. The CDR3 sequence is 17 residues long. Germline lookup yields CDR1 GTSNPN and CDR2 SVGIG (reference sequence). With 2 bases clipped from V and 4 bases from J, the junction kept 16 bases outside the gene matches. The DNA of the CDR3 is TGTGCCTGGAGTCCAGGGACAGCGGCGTCCCCACGAGAGACCCAGTACTTC. Translated: CAWSPGTAASPRETQYF.

The genes are TRBV6-6 and TRBJ1-1; no firm D call. CDR1 MNHNY and CDR2 SVGAGI come from the germline V gene (reference sequence). The length of the CDR3 is 15 residues. Trimming pared 8 bases from V and 0 bases from J, leaving 16 bases between. The DNA for the CDR3 is TGTGCCAGCTCGGGAGCAGCTGGATTGAACACTGAAGCTTTCTTT. Translating it yields CASSGAAGLNTEAFF.

The genes are TRBV11-2 and TRBJ2-3; no clear D. V was clipped by 3 bases and J by 6 bases, with 7 bases between them. CDR3 length: 12 amino acids. The germline gives CDR1 SGHAT, CDR2 FQNNGV. The CDR3 loop reads CASSLLADTQYF. The CDR3, as DNA: TGTGCCAGCAGCTTGCTCGCGGATACGCAGTATTTT.

V and J are TRBV10-3 and TRBJ2-7; 7 positions agree with TRBD1. The germline V gene encodes CDR1 ENHRY and CDR2 SYGVKD. The CDR3 loop spans 14 amino acids. Trimming cost V 3 bases and J 3 bases; bases outside gene matches: 5. In nucleotides, the CDR3 is TGTGCCATCAGTGATAACAGGGGAAACTACGAGCAGTACTTC. Translated: CAISDNRGNYEQYF.

The V call is TRBV10-3, the J call TRBJ1-4; D gene unclear. CDR1 ENHRY and CDR2 SYGVKD come from the germline V gene. CDR3 length equals 14 residues. Trimming took off 4 bases at V and 6 bases at J, with 12 bases between the two ends. The CDR3 DNA sequence: TGTGCCATCAGTGGAGGCAGGACTGATGAAAAACTGTTTTTT. Its protein product is CAISGGRTDEKLFF.

The chain carries TRBV9 and TRBJ2-7, with 8 bases lining up with TRBD2. Germline CDR1 and CDR2: SGDLS and YYNGEE. The trim removed 5 bases at V and 2 bases at J, leaving 12 bases unmatched. CDR3 length: 16 residues. The CDR3: CASRGRAGASTYEQYF. The CDR3 DNA is TGTGCCAGCAGGGGTAGAGCGGGGGCATCAACCTACGAGCAGTACTTC.

The chain recombines TRBV6-5 with TRBJ1-4; D is uncertain. Germline CDR1 is MNHEY and CDR2 is SVGAGI. V was clipped by 3 bases and J by 10 bases, with 9 bases between them. The CDR3 loop spans 12 amino acids. The CDR3 DNA reads as TGTGCCAGCAGTTATCTAAGTGGAAAACTGTTTTTT. It specifies CASSYLSGKLFF.

The chain combines TRBV7-9 with TRBJ2-1; D might be TRBD2 (5 bases). CDR1 SEHNR and CDR2 FQNEAQ come from the germline V gene (reference sequence). The CDR3 has 14 residues. V gave up 1 base and J gave up 7 bases, with 11 bases separating them. The CDR3 region has the DNA TGTGCCAGCAGCTTAGATCCTGGGAGTAATGAGCAGTTCTTC. It is translated as CASSLDPGSNEQFF.